This TCR beta chain was captured in a study of blood T cell repertoires in COVID-19. Study context: Acute and convalescent COVID-19 specimens originated in the United States, Italy and Spain.

The CDR3 has 15 amino acids. The germline gives CDR1 SGHRS, CDR2 YFSETQ. Trimming removed 4 bases from V and 3 bases from J; junction bases left unmatched: 7. Libraries were prepared by immunoSEQ multiplex PCR; TCRdb keeps only in-frame clonotypes and omits some of them. The repertoire holds roughly 230,000 clones, with around 82% as singletons. The V and J genes are TRBV5-1 and TRBJ2-7; TRBD2 matches 10 bases. This TCR came from a man aged 35-49 years with active or convalescent COVID-19. The sample consisted of peripheral blood. The CDR3 spells CASSGASGSLYEQYF. Here the CDR3 DNA reads TGCGCCAGCAGCGGGGCTAGCGGGAGTCTCTACGAGCAGTACTTC.